This is a list of T cell receptor beta chains from one sample in a study of T cells in Graves' hyperthyroidism and ophthalmopathy. TCRdb passed the multiplex PCR reads through MiXCR, listing each CDR3 protein once. The repertoire holds around 600,000 distinct CDR3 sequences, with more than 15% as singletons. The specimen sequenced was blood. These receptors all stem from a woman in her forties with Graves' ophthalmopathy. The CDR3 runs from the conserved cysteine through the conserved F or W. A D gene is named only where the DNA matches it firmly. Clone size is shown for a subset of rows, as once, few, many or a class of expanded clone.

>TRBJ2-3|.|13|few|TRBV30
CAWSVGVSDTQYF
>TRBJ2-4|.|13|few|TRBV20-1
CSAAAAGENIQYF
>TRBJ2-7|TRBD2|17|few|TRBV28
CASSLDLIGGARIEQYF
>TRBJ2-3|TRBD2|15|many|TRBV20-1
CSASGLAGAIDTQYF
>TRBJ2-3|.|14|.|TRBV28
CASLGLAMTDTQYF
>TRBJ2-2|.|16|.|TRBV7-9
CASSLAGAPNTGELFF
>TRBJ2-7|TRBD1|14|once|TRBV6-1
CTSTEDRASYEQYF
>TRBJ2-3|.|15|few|TRBV12-5
CASGQGTASTDTQYF
>TRBJ2-5|TRBD1|17|.|TRBV7-3
CASSQGFGTGGRETQYF
>TRBJ2-3|.|15|few|TRBV5-1
CASSLGGGSPDTQYF
>TRBJ1-2|TRBD1|17|.|TRBV2
CASSEALFSGQMYGYTF
>TRBJ2-7|.|12|many|TRBV20-1
CSARVLAAEQYF
>TRBJ2-5|TRBD1|14|many|TRBV20-1
CSASADRALGTQYF
>TRBJ2-5|TRBD2|14|.|TRBV2
CASSEDGGLETQYF
>TRBJ2-1|TRBD1|16|many|TRBV30
CAWSGQTTGMYNEQFF
>TRBJ1-1|.|17|.|TRBV28
CASSSPSVGPTNLEAFF
>TRBJ1-5|.|14|few|TRBV2
CASRGGVTNQPQHF
>TRBJ2-7|.|13|many|TRBV5-8
CASSLDAGREQYF
>TRBJ1-1|.|12|many|TRBV20-1
CSARQSGTEAFF
>TRBJ2-1|.|13|.|TRBV4-1
CASSRTLYNEQFF
>TRBJ2-7|.|14|.|TRBV29-1
CSCKGTVDSYEQYF
>TRBJ1-2|TRBD1|15|.|TRBV2
CASSGPGTGGYGYTF
>TRBJ2-7|TRBD1|13|.|TRBV27
CASSTGTGDEQYF
>TRBJ2-2|.|14|.|TRBV29-1
CSVEYGGGTGELFF
>TRBJ2-1|.|14|many|TRBV6-4
CASSSEGSGNEQFF
>TRBJ2-7|TRBD1|14|many|TRBV14
CASSQRTGPYEQYF
>TRBJ2-5|.|15|.|TRBV13
CASSLNRETWETQYF
>TRBJ1-2|.|13|.|TRBV7-9
CASSLASTDFYTF
>TRBJ2-7|.|14|few|TRBV18
CASSPPASGYEQYF
>TRBJ2-5|.|13|few|TRBV7-3
CASSLMTQETQYF
>TRBJ2-7|TRBD2|17|.|TRBV4-2
CASRAGTSGDSSYEQYF
>TRBJ2-1|TRBD2|13|.|TRBV19
CASSPARLAQQFF
>TRBJ1-1|.|14|many|TRBV20-1
CSASKWTEHTEAFF
>TRBJ2-7|TRBD2|13|few|TRBV11-2
CASSPTSFYEQYF
>TRBJ2-3|.|18|many|TRBV11-2
CASSESKAGITSTDTQYF
>TRBJ2-5|TRBD1|14|many|TRBV27
CASSSADRAETQYF
>TRBJ2-7|TRBD2|15|.|TRBV7-3
CASSLAGGDSYEQYF